Included here is one T cell receptor beta chain sequence, with context. The antigen is undetermined. The CDR3 is 16 residues long. These data come from a study of vaccination and CD4 T cells after COVID-19. Study-level background: Two of the convalescents were Hispanic, and convalescents were six males and four females. Overlapping spike peptides of SARS-CoV-2, HCoV-NL63, HCoV-OC43 and HCoV-229E stimulated the cells.

Study-wide results and limits: Among convalescent patients, a median roughly 90% of reactive clones emerged only after vaccination.

This sample's treatment: approximately 9-day PBMC culture with coronavirus spike peptide pools or control peptides (ViraFEST assay). ViraFEST relied on peptide pools to expand antigen-specific T cells; the TCRs were sequenced afterward. Sequenced with the Oncomine TCR Beta short-read assay was DNA taken from cultured CD4+ T cells. A single record per CDR3 protein comes from TCRdb applying MiXCR to the PCR reads. The repertoire holds roughly 12,000 distinct CDR3 sequences, with roughly 44% as singletons. Sequencing was done on a sample of cultured CD4+ T cells from blood. The chain employs TRBV21-1 and TRBJ2-1. TRBV21-1 is tagged as a pseudogene. This TCR came from a human donor with COVID-19. The DNA for the CDR3 is TGTGCCAGCACCGAACCGTGGCTGAAGATGTACAATGAGCAGTTCTTC. Its translation is CASTEPWLKMYNEQFF.